These 19 T cell receptor beta chains came from one sample sequenced in a study of high-grade serous ovarian cancer treatment subgroups. Profiling relied on immunoSEQ multiplex PCR, and the TCRdb table lists in-frame clones only, not all of them. Among 15,000 to 20,000 clones, approximately 77% were seen once, and the ten largest hold 5% to 8%. Tumor samples were obtained before definitive surgery or chemotherapy. The specimen was tumor tissue. The receptors shown here come from a human donor with high-grade serous ovarian cancer.

This clone was detected only a few times. The chain links TRBV19 to TRBJ1-6, with D unresolved. The V end was cut by 3 bases, the J end by 7 bases, with 16 bases between. This CDR3 has 16 residues. Germline CDR1 LNHDA, CDR2 SQIVND (reference sequence). DNA for the CDR3: TGTGCCAGTAGTATCACACCGCGCACGTTGAATTCACCCCTCCACTTT. Translating it yields CASSITPRTLNSPLHF.

In its sample, this clone was seen a few times. The rearrangement joins TRBV7-9 to TRBJ1-1, with 8 nucleotides matching TRBD1. The J segment lost 8 bases and the V segment lost 3 bases, leaving 8 bases of the junction unmatched. From germline, CDR1 is SEHNR and CDR2 FQNEAQ (reference sequence). CDR3 length: 14 residues. This chain's CDR3 is CASSLGAWDREAFF. The CDR3 region has the DNA TGTGCCAGCAGCTTGGGAGCCTGGGACAGGGAAGCTTTCTTT.

This clone was recorded only once. V gene TRBV4-1 combines with J gene TRBJ1-2; the D is unclear. Germline V CDR1 and CDR2: MGHRA, YSYEKL. The CDR3 contains 14 residues. V gave up 4 bases and J gave up 6 bases, with 15 bases separating them. CDR3: CASSRDQTRNGYTF. The CDR3 DNA is TGCGCCAGCAGCCGTGACCAAACCAGGAATGGCTACACCTTC.

The chain is built from TRBV6-1 and TRBJ2-7; 9 bases are a match to TRBD2. The CDR3 runs 15 residues. Germline CDR1 MNHNS, CDR2 SASEGT. Trimming cost V 2 bases and J 7 bases; bases outside gene matches: 9. In DNA, the CDR3 is TGTGCCAGCAGTGAATGGCTAGCGGGGCTTGTGGAGCAGTACTTC. It is translated as CASSEWLAGLVEQYF.

The chain carries TRBV5-1 and TRBJ2-1, with D possibly TRBD1 on 6 matching bases. V was trimmed by 7 bases and J by 4 bases, leaving 12 bases between them. CDR1 and CDR2 (germline): SGHRS, YFSETQ. This CDR3 region has 13 residues. The CDR3 protein is CASQGTQYNEQFF. DNA for the CDR3: TGCGCCAGCCAGGGGACACAATACAATGAGCAGTTCTTC. The variable domain in full, with the rest retrieved from reference TRBV5-1 and TRBJ2-1, is KAGVTQTPRYLIKTRGQQVTLSCSPISGHRSVSWYQQTPGQGLQFLFEYFSETQRNKGNFPGRFSGRQFSNSRSEMNVSTLELGDSALYLCASQGTQYNEQFFGPGTRLTVL.

This sequence joins TRBV18 and TRBJ2-5; 13 bases agree with TRBD2. The trim removed 0 bases at V and 4 bases at J, leaving 2 bases unmatched. The CDR3 is made up of 16 amino acids. The V gene's germline CDR1 is KGHSH and CDR2 LQKENI. DNA of the CDR3: TGTGCCAGCTCACCACCCACTAGCGGGAGGGTAGAGACCCAGTACTTC. Residues: CASSPPTSGRVETQYF.

The chain recombines TRBV7-2 with TRBJ2-1; TRBD2 might be the D (5 bases). This CDR3 has 15 residues. Germline V CDR1 and CDR2: SGHTA, FQGNSA. V was trimmed by 5 bases and J by 0 bases, leaving 11 bases between them. CDR3 region: CASSPEAGSYNEQFF. The CDR3 DNA is TGTGCCAGCAGCCCAGAGGCGGGCTCCTACAATGAGCAGTTCTTC.

V is TRBV5-1 and J is TRBJ2-2, with 8 bases aligning to TRBD2. There are 18 residues in the CDR3. V gave up 1 base and J gave up 0 bases; unmatched junction bases: 8. The germline CDR1 and CDR2 sequences are SGHRS and YFSETQ. CDR3 nucleotides: TGCGCCAGCAGCTTGTTGGGTAGCGGGAAACCGAACACCGGGGAGCTGTTTTTT. Residues: CASSLLGSGKPNTGELFF.

The CDR3 coding sequence is TGTGCCAGCAGCCCGGAGCAGGGACATTATGGCTACACCTTC. Protein sequence: CASSPEQGHYGYTF. The J gene is TRBJ1-2, the V gene TRBV2, with a weak D call TRBD1 (6 bases). Deletions cut 6 bases from V and 5 bases from J, with 16 bases between. The CDR3 has 14 residues. Looked up from germline, CDR1 is SNHLY and CDR2 is FYNNEI.

This clone rates as medium-sized. The V and J genes are TRBV7-9 and TRBJ2-2; D gene unclear. The V end was cut by 5 bases, the J end by 9 bases, with 16 bases between. CDR1 SEHNR and CDR2 FQNEAQ come from the germline V gene (reference sequence). The length of the CDR3 is 14 residues. The CDR3 DNA is TGTGCCAGCAGCCCTGGCAGAGTGGTCCGGGAGCTGTTTTTT. The encoded protein is CASSPGRVVRELFF.

This sequence joins TRBV10-3 and TRBJ1-1, with D perhaps TRBD1 (6 bases). CDR1 and CDR2 (germline): ENHRY, SYGVKD. Trimming took off 7 bases at V and 4 bases at J, with 16 bases between the two ends. The CDR3 covers 14 residues. The CDR3 sequence: CAINQGIFSTEAFF. CDR3 in DNA: TGTGCCATCAACCAGGGGATATTTAGCACTGAAGCTTTCTTT.

The chain employs TRBV5-4 and TRBJ2-7; D is possibly TRBD1 (6 bases). V lost 4 bases to trimming and J lost 5 bases, with 16 bases between them. CDR3 length: 14 amino acids. Germline CDR1 is SGHNT and CDR2 is YYREEE (reference sequence). CDR3 residues: CASSPPGHVHEQYF. The CDR3 nucleotides are TGTGCCAGCAGCCCCCCGGGACACGTCCACGAGCAGTACTTC.

The rearrangement uses TRBV19 and TRBJ2-7; D assignment may be TRBD1 or TRBD2 (6 bases each). Per the germline V gene, CDR1 is LNHDA and CDR2 is SQIVND (reference sequence). CDR3 length: 15 residues. V lost 5 bases, J lost 5 bases, and 19 bases lay in between. The CDR3 spells CASSEGIMRGDEQYF. CDR3 nucleotides: TGTGCCAGTAGTGAGGGCATTATGAGGGGGGACGAGCAGTACTTC.

This chain links TRBV12-5 with TRBJ2-7, with TRBD2 matching over 11 bases. Germline V lookup: CDR1 LGHNT, CDR2 FRNRAP. The ends lost 6 bases at V and 7 bases at J; junction bases unmatched: 2. This CDR3 has 12 amino acids. Written as DNA, the CDR3 is TGTGCTAGTGGCGGGACTAGCGGTGAGCAGTACTTC. Its translation: CASGGTSGEQYF. Full variable domain (rest looked up from reference TRBV12-5 and TRBJ2-7): DARVTQTPRHKVTEMGQEVTMRCQPILGHNTVFWYRQTMMQGLELLAYFRNRAPLDDSGMPKDRFSAEMPDATLATLKIQPSEPRDSAVYFCASGGTSGEQYFGPGTRLTVT.

V usage is TRBV28 and J usage is TRBJ1-1; D gene ambiguous. The V end lost 4 bases, the J end lost 2 bases, and 8 bases lay between the germline ends. The CDR3 spans 13 residues. Germline CDR1 reads MDHEN; CDR2 reads SYDVKM. CDR3 nucleotides: TGTGCCAGCAGTTACCGGGGAAACACTGAAGCTTTCTTT. It specifies CASSYRGNTEAFF.

The chain is built from TRBV4-2 and TRBJ1-4, with 9 bases aligning to TRBD1. This CDR3 spans 16 amino acids. Germline V gene lookup returns CDR1 LGHNA and CDR2 YNFKEQ. Trimming at V came to 3 bases and at J to 7 bases, leaving 9 bases not matched to a gene. Here the CDR3 reads CASSQGTGQGFEKLFF. As DNA, the CDR3 is TGTGCCAGCAGCCAGGGGACGGGACAGGGATTTGAAAAACTGTTTTTT.

The chain recombines TRBV19 with TRBJ2-1, with D possibly matching TRBD1 (6 bases). This CDR3 is 15 amino acids long. Germline CDR1 is LNHDA and CDR2 is SQIVND (reference sequence). V was pared by 4 bases and J by 2 bases, with 12 bases between. The CDR3 sequence: CASSTTGVTYNEQFF. In DNA, the CDR3 is TGTGCCAGTAGTACGACAGGAGTGACCTACAATGAGCAGTTCTTC.

CDR3 protein: CASSLEPGDYGYTF. In nucleotides, the CDR3 is TGTGCCAGCAGCTTAGAACCAGGGGATTATGGCTACACCTTC. The rearrangement joins TRBV7-9 to TRBJ1-2, with D possibly being TRBD1 (6 bases). This CDR3 spans 14 amino acids. Deletions cut 1 base from V and 5 bases from J, with 11 bases between. Germline CDR1 is SEHNR and CDR2 is FQNEAQ (reference sequence). The full variable domain, in which reference TRBV7-9 and TRBJ1-2 provide the parts outside the CDR3, is DTGVSQNPRHKITKRGQNVTFRCDPISEHNRLYWYRQTLGQGPEFLTYFQNEAQLEKSRLLSDRFSAERPKGSFSTLEIQRTEQGDSAMYLCASSLEPGDYGYTFGSGTRLTVV.

This clone came up once. V and J are TRBV7-6 and TRBJ1-1; a possible D gene is TRBD1 (5 bases). The ends were cut back, 5 bases at V and 4 bases at J, with 11 bases in the middle. Germline CDR1 is SGHVS and CDR2 is FNYEAQ. The CDR3 runs to 13 residues. This CDR3 is CASSPGQGTEAFF. In DNA form, the CDR3 reads TGTGCCAGCAGCCCGGGGCAAGGCACTGAAGCTTTCTTT. Full variable domain (remainder filled in from reference TRBV7-6 and TRBJ1-1): GAGVSQSPRYKVTKRGQDVALRCDPISGHVSLYWYRQALGQGPEFLTYFNYEAQQDKSGLPNDRFSAERPEGSISTLTIQRTEQRDSAMYRCASSPGQGTEAFFGQGTRLTVV.